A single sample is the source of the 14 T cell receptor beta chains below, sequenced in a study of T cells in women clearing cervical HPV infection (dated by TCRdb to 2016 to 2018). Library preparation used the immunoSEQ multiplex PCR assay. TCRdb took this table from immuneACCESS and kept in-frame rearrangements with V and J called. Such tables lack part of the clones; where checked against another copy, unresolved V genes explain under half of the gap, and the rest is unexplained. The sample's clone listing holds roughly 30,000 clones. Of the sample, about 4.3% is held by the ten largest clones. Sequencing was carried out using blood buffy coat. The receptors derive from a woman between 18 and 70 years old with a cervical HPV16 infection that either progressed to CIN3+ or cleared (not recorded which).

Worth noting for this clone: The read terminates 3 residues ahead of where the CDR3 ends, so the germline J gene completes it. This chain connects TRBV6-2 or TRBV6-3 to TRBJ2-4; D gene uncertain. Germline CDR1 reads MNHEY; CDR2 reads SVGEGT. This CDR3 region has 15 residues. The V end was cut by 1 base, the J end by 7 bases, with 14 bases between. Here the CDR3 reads CASSYYNYIANIQYF. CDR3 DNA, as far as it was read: TGTGCCAGCAGTTACTACAACTACATTGCGAACATT.

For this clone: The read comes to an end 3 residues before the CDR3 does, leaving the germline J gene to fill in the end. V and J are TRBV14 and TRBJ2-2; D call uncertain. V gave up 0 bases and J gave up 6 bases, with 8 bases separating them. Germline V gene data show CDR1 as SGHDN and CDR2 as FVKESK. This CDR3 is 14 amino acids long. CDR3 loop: CASSQDLSPGELFF. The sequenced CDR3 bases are TGTGCCAGCAGCCAAGATTTAAGCCCCGGGGAG.

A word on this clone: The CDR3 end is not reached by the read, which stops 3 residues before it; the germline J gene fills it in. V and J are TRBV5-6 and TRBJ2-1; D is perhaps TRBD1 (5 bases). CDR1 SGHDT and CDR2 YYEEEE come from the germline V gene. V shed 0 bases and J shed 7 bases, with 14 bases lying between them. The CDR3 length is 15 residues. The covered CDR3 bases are TGTGCCAGCAGCTTGGTACAGGCTGTGTGGAATGAG. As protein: CASSLVQAVWNE. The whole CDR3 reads CASSLVQAVWNEQFF.

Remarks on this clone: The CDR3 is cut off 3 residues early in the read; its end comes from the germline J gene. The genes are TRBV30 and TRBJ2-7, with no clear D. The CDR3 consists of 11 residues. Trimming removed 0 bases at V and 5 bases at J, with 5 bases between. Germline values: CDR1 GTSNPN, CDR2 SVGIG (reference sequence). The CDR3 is CAWSVRNEQYF. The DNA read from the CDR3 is TGTGCCTGGAGTGTCAGAAACGAG.

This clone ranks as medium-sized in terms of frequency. Incomplete CDR3 DNA: TGTGCCAGCTCACCATTCTTTCAGGGGACTAATGAAAAA. This sequence encodes CASSPFFQGTNEK. The full CDR3 protein is CASSPFFQGTNEKLFF. The gene calls are TRBV18 and TRBJ1-4; tentatively, D is TRBD1 (6 bases). Coverage ceases 3 residues before the CDR3 finishes, and the germline J gene fills in the end. The CDR3 length is 16 residues. From germline, CDR1 is KGHSH and CDR2 LQKENI. Trimming took 2 bases from V and 2 from J, leaving 12 bases between them.

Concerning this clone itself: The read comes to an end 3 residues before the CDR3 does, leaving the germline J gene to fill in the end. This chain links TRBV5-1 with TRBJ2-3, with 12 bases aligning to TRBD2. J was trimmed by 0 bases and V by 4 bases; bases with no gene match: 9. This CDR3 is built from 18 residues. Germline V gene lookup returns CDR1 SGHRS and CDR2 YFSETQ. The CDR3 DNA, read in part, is TGCGCCAGCAGCCTTACTAGCGGGGGGACGTTTAGCACAGATACG. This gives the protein CASSLTSGGTFSTDT. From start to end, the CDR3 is CASSLTSGGTFSTDTQYF.

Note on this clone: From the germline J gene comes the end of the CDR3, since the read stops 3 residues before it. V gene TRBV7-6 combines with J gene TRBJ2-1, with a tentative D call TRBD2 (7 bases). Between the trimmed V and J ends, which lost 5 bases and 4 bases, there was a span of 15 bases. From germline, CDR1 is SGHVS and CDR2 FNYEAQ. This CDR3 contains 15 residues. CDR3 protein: CASSPMGGAYNEQFF. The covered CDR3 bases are TGTGCCAGCAGCCCGATGGGGGGGGCGTACAATGAG.

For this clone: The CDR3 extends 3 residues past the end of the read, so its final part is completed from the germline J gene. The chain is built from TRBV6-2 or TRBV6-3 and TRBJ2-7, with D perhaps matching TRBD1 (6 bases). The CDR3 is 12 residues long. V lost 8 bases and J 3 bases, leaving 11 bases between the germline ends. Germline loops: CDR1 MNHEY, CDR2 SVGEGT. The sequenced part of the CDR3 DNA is TGTGCCAGCGGGGCAGGGGACTACGAG. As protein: CASGAGDYE. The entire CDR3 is CASGAGDYEQYF.

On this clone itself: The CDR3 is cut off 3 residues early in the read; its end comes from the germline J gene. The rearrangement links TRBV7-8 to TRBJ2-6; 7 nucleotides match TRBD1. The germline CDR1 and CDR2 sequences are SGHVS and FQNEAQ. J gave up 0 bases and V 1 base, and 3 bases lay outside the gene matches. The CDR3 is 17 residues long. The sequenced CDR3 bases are TGTGCCAGCAGCTTAGTGAGGGGGCGCTCTGGGGCCAACGTC. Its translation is CASSLVRGRSGANV. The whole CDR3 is CASSLVRGRSGANVLTF. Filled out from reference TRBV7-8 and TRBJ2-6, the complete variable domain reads GAGVSQSPRYKVAKRGQDVALRCDPISGHVSLFWYQQALGQGPEFLTYFQNEAQLDKSGLPSDRFFAERPEGSVSTLKIQRTQQEDSAVYLCASSLVRGRSGANVLTFGAGSRLTVL.

Incomplete CDR3 DNA: TGTGCCAGTAGGGTGGGAGCGGGTTACAATGAG. Residues: CASRVGAGYNE. The CDR3 in its entirety is CASRVGAGYNEQFF. This rearrangement joins TRBV19 to TRBJ2-1, with D perhaps TRBD2 (6 bases). The read ends 3 residues early relative to the CDR3; the germline J gene fills the gap. Trimming removed 6 bases from V and 4 bases from J, with 13 bases in between. Per germline, CDR1 LNHDA and CDR2 SQIVND (reference sequence). The CDR3 is 14 amino acids.

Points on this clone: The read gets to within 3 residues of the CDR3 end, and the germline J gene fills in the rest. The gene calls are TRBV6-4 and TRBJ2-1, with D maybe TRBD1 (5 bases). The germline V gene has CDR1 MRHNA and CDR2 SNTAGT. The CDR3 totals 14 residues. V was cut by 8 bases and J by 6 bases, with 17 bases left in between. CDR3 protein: CASSGQPGPNEQFF. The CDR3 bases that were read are TGTGCCAGCTCAGGGCAACCCGGGCCCAATGAG.

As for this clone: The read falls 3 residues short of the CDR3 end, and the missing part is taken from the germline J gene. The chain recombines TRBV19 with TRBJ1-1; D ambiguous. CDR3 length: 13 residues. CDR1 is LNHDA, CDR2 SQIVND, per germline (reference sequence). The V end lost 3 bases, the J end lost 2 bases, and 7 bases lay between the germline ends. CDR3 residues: CASSIGQNTEAFF. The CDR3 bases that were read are TGTGCCAGTAGTATCGGTCAAAACACTGAA.

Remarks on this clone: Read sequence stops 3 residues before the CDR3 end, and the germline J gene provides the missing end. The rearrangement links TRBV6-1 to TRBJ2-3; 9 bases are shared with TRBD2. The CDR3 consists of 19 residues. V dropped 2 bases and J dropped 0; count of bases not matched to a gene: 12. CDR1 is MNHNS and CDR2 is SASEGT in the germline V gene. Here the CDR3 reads CASSETRRGGGASTDTQYF. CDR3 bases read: TGTGCCAGCAGTGAAACAAGGCGGGGGGGCGGGGCCAGCACAGATACG.

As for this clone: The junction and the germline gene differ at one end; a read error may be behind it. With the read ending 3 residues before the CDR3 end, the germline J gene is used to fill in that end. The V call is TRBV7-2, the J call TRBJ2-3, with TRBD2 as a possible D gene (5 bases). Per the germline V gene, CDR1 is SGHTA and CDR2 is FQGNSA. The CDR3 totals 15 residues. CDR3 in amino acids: CASRLASRFPDTQYF. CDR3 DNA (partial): TGTGCCAGCAGATTAGCGTCCAGGTTCCCAGATACG.